The rows below give T cell receptor beta chains drawn from one sample of a study of cytomegalovirus exposure and HLA in healthy donors. The method was immunoSEQ multiplex PCR; TCRdb's version includes in-frame clones alone and lacks a portion of them. The table has 150,000 or so clones, less than 90% seen once. The sample consisted of PBMCs. The receptors come from a man aged 18 to 35 in good health and CMV-seronegative. Each CDR3 is given with its conserved first and last residue. The order of the fields is CDR3 protein, V gene, J gene.

cdr3_aa: CASSFVQVDYEQYF
v_call: TRBV28
j_call: TRBJ2-7

cdr3_aa: CASSGTPNTGELFF
v_call: TRBV7-2
j_call: TRBJ2-2

cdr3_aa: CASRAGQGSSYEQYF
v_call: TRBV2
j_call: TRBJ2-7

cdr3_aa: CASSLGGGGTEAFF
v_call: TRBV7-3
j_call: TRBJ1-1

cdr3_aa: CARSYNSPLHF
v_call: TRBV28
j_call: TRBJ1-6

cdr3_aa: CAWGGQHNEQFF
v_call: TRBV30
j_call: TRBJ2-1

cdr3_aa: CASSDIAYLRDRGLRGANVLTF
v_call: TRBV6-4
j_call: TRBJ2-6

cdr3_aa: CASTRIGTSGNEQFF
v_call: TRBV11-2
j_call: TRBJ2-1

cdr3_aa: CASTPLGGIMNTEAFF
v_call: TRBV27
j_call: TRBJ1-1

cdr3_aa: CASSPLRGLARGETQYF
v_call: TRBV19
j_call: TRBJ2-5

cdr3_aa: CASSPTLPGNEQFF
v_call: TRBV5-6
j_call: TRBJ2-1

cdr3_aa: CASQAGSGNTIYF
v_call: TRBV5-3
j_call: TRBJ1-3

cdr3_aa: CASSLEPGDRRAYGYTF
v_call: TRBV7-8
j_call: TRBJ1-2

cdr3_aa: CASSYSGGARGELFF
v_call: TRBV6-5
j_call: TRBJ2-2

cdr3_aa: CASRADSENYGYTF
v_call: TRBV19
j_call: TRBJ1-2